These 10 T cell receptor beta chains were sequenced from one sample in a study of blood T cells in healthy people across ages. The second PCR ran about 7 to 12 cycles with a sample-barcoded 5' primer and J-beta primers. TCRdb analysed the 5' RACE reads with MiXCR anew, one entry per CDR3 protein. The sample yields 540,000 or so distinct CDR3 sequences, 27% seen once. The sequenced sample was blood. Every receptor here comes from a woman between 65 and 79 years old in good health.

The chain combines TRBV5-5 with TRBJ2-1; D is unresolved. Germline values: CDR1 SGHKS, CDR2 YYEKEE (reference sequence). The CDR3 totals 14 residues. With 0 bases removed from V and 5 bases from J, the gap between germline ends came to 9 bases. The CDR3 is CASSLGLMDNEQFF. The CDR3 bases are TGTGCCAGCAGCTTGGGACTGATGGACAATGAGCAGTTCTTC.

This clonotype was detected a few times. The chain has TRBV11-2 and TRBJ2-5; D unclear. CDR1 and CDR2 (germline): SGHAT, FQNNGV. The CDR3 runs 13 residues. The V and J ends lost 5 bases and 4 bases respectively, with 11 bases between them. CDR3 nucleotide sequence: TGTGCCAGCAGCCCCCTTGTAGGAGAGACCCAGTACTTC. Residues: CASSPLVGETQYF.

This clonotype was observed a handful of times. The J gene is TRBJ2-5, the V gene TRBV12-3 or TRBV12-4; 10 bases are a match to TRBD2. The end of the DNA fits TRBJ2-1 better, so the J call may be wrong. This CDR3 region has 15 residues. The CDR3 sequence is CASSFSGGTSNEQFF. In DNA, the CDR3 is TGTGCCAGCAGCTTTAGCGGGGGGACCTCTAATGAGCAGTTCTTC.

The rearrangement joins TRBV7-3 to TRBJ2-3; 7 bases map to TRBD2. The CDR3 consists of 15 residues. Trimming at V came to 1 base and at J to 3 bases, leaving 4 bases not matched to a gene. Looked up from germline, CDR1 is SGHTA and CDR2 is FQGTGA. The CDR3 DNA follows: TGTGCCAGCAGCTTAATAGGGACTATTACAGATACGCAGTATTTT. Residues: CASSLIGTITDTQYF.

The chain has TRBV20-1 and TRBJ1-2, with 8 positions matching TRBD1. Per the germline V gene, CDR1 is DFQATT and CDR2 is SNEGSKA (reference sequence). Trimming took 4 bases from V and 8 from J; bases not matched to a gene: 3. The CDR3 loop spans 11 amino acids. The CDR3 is CSANRGEGYTF. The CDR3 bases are TGCAGTGCTAACAGGGGGGAAGGCTACACCTTC.

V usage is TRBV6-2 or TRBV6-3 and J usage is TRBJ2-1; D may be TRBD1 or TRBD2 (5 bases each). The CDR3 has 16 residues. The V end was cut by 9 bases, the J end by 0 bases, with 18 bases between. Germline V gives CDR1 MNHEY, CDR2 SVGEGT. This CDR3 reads CASGGLPASSYNEQFF. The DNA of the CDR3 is TGTGCCAGTGGGGGTTTACCGGCGAGCTCCTACAATGAGCAGTTCTTC.

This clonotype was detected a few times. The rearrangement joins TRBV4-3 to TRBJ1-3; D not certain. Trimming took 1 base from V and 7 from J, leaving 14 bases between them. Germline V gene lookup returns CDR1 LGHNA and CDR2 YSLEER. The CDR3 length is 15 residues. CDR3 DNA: TGCGCCAGCAGCCAAGGGCAGGATAAGGCGAACACCATATATTTT. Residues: CASSQGQDKANTIYF.

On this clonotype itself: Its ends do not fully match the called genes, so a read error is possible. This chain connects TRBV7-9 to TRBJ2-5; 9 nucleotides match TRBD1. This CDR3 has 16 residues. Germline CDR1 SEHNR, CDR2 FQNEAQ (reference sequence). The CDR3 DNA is TGTGCCGGCAGCTTAATCATAACAGGGGGCGAAGAGACCCAGTACTTC. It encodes CAGSLIITGGEETQYF.

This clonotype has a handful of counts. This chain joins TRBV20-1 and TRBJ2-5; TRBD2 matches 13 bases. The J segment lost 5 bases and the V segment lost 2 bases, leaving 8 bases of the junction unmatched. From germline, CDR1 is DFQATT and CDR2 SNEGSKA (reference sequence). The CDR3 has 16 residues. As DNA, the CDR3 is TGCAGTGCTAGAACCGGGACTAGCGGGGTCTATGAGACCCAGTACTTC. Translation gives CSARTGTSGVYETQYF.

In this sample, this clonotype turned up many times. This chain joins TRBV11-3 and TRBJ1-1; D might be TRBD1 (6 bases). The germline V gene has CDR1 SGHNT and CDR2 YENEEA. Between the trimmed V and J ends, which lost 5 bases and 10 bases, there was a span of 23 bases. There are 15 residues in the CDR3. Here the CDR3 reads CASSATNTGPGGAFF. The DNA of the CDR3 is TGTGCCAGCAGCGCTACAAACACAGGGCCTGGGGGAGCTTTCTTT.